A single sample gave rise to the 2 T cell receptor beta chains below, sequenced in a study of TIL therapy for anti-PD-1-resistant metastatic lung cancer. The immunoSEQ assay was v3. Here immunoSEQ multiplex PCR was the method, and the copy in TCRdb shows in-frame clones only, minus some. The data contain tens of thousands of clones, 55% to 75% of them singletons. Stated time point: pre-treatment sample, taken before nivolumab and TIL therapy. Sequenced material: blood, taken at baseline. These receptors came from a person aged 25 to 79 with non-small cell lung cancer.

A single count supports this clone. The chain carries TRBV29-1 and TRBJ1-4; the match to TRBD1 covers 8 bases. CDR3 length equals 14 residues. The V segment lost 6 bases and the J segment 13 bases; nucleotides outside the gene matches: 16. The germline V gene encodes CDR1 SQVTM and CDR2 ANQGSEA. The CDR3 is CSVTGGQVLGGLFF. CDR3 sequence (DNA): TGCAGCGTAACAGGGGGGCAGGTCCTTGGGGGACTGTTTTTT. The full variable domain, its missing parts supplied by reference TRBV29-1 and TRBJ1-4, is SAVISQKPSRDICQRGTSLTIQCQVDSQVTMMFWYRQQPGQSLTLIATANQGSEATYESGFVIDKFPISRPNLTFSTLTVSNMSPEDSSIYLCSVTGGQVLGGLFFGSGTQLSVL.

The chain couples TRBV2 to TRBJ1-4; unclear D gene. The V and J ends lost 2 bases and 6 bases respectively, with 13 bases between them. From germline, CDR1 is SNHLY and CDR2 FYNNEI. The CDR3 is 15 residues long. The CDR3 here is CASSENRVEYEKLFF. In nucleotides, the CDR3 is TGTGCCAGCAGTGAAAACAGAGTCGAATATGAAAAACTGTTTTTT.